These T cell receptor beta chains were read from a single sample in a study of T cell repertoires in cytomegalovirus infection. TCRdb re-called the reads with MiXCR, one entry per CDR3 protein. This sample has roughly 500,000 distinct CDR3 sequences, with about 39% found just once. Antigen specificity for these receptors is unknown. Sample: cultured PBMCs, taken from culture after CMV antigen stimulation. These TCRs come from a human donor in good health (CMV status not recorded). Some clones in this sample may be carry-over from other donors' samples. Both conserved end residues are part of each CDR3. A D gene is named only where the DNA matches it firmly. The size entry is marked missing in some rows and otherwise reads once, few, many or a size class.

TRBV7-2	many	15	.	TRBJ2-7	TGTGCCAGCAGCTTAGGGTTCGGCAGCTCCTACGAGCAGTACTTC	CASSLGFGSSYEQYF
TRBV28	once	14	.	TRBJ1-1	TGTGCCAGCCGAAAGGCAGGGGTAGAGGCTGAAGCTTTCTTT	CASRKAGVEAEAFF
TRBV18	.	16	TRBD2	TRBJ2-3	TGTGCCAGCTCACCCAGCCGAAGCGGGGTCACAGATACGCAGTATTTT	CASSPSRSGVTDTQYF
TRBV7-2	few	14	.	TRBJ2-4	TGTGCCAGCAGCTTAGTTGCCGGAAAAAACATTCAGTACTTC	CASSLVAGKNIQYF
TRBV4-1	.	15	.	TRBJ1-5	TGCGCCAGCAGCCAAGATAAGAGTGGCAATCAGCCCCAGCATTTT	CASSQDKSGNQPQHF
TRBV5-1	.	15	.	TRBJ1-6	TGCGCCAGCAGCTTGAGGGGGTTCTATAATTCACCCCTCCACTTT	CASSLRGFYNSPLHF
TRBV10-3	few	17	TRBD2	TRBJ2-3	TGTGCCATCACTAGGACTAGCGGGGGGACCAACACAGATACGCAGTATTTT	CAITRTSGGTNTDTQYF
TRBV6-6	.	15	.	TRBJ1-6	TGTGCCAGCAGTTACAGTCAGGGCTTGAGCTCACCCCTCCACTTT	CASSYSQGLSSPLHF
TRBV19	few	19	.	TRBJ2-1	TGTGCCAGTACCTCGAATCTGGGGCCAGGGCCAAAAACCTACAATGAGCAGTTCTTC	CASTSNLGPGPKTYNEQFF
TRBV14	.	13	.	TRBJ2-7	TGTGCCAGCTTCCCGGGCCCCACCTACGAGCAGTACTTC	CASFPGPTYEQYF
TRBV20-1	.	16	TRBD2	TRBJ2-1	TGCAGTGCTAGAGCCGTAGCGGGAGTTGATCACAATGAGCAGTTCTTC	CSARAVAGVDHNEQFF
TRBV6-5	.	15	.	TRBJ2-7	TGTGCCAGCAGTCCAGACCACGGACCGTCCTACGAGCAGTACTTC	CASSPDHGPSYEQYF
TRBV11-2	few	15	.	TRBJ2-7	TGTGCCAGCAGCTTAGAGGGGGGTTCGTCTCACGAGCAGTACTTC	CASSLEGGSSHEQYF
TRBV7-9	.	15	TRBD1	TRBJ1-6	TGTGCCAGCAGCTCTGGACAGGGGAATAATTCACCCCTCCACTTT	CASSSGQGNNSPLHF
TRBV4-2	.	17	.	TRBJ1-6	TGTGCCAGCAGCCGACAACCCCGGGCCGCTAAAAATTCACCCCTCCACTTT	CASSRQPRAAKNSPLHF
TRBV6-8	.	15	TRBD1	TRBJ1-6	TGTGCCAGCAGTTACCGGGGGGACAGGGCTAAACCCCTCCACTTT	CASSYRGDRAKPLHF
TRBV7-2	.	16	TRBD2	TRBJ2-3	TGTGCCAGCAGCCCGCTCCGGGGGGATTCTATAGATACGCAGTATTTT	CASSPLRGDSIDTQYF
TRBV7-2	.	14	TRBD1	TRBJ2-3	TGTGCCAGCAGCAACCGACAGGGTACAGATACGCAGTATTTT	CASSNRQGTDTQYF
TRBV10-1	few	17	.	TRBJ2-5	TGCGCCAGCAGTGGTCCGATTCTGGTCCAGGTTAAAGAGACCCAGTACTTC	CASSGPILVQVKETQYF
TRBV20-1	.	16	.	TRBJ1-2	TGCAGTGCGCCTCACTCCCCGGGACACCGTAACTATGGCTACACCTTC	CSAPHSPGHRNYGYTF
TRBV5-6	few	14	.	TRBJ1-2	TGTGCCAGCAGGCCGGGACGTCCTAACTATGGCTACACCTTC	CASRPGRPNYGYTF